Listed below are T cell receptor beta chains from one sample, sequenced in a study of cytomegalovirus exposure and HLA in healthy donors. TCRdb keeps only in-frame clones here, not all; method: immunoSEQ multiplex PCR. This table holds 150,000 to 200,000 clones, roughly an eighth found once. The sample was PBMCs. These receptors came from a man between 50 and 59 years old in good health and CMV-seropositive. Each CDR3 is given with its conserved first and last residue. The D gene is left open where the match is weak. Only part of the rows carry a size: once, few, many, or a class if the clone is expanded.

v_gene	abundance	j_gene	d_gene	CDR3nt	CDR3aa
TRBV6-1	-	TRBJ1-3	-	TGTGCCAGCAGTGAAATTGGGAGCGTCTCTGGAAACACCATATATTTT	CASSEIGSVSGNTIYF
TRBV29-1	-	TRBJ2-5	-	TGCAGCGCGCACCGGGGTTTGTGGGAGACCCAGTACTTC	CSAHRGLWETQYF
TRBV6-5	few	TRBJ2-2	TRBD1	TGTGCCAGCAGACGACAGGGGAGCACCGGGGAGCTGTTTTTT	CASRRQGSTGELFF
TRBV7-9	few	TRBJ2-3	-	TGTGCCAGCAGCCCCCAGGATACGCAGTATTTT	CASSPQDTQYF
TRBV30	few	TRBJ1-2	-	TGTGCCTGGAGTGTATCAGGGTATGGCTACACCTTC	CAWSVSGYGYTF
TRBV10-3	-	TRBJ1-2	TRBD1	TGTGCCATCAGTGGGACAGGGGATGGCTACACCTTC	CAISGTGDGYTF
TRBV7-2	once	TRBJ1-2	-	TGTGCCAGCAGCTCCCGTCGGGGGTATGGCTACACCTTC	CASSSRRGYGYTF
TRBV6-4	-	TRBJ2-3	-	TGTGCCAGCAGATTACAGGGTGGGCCAGATACGCAGTATTTT	CASRLQGGPDTQYF
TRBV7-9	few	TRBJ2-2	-	TGTGCCAGCACAGCCGCTGGGACATCGAACACCGGGGAGCTGTTTTTT	CASTAAGTSNTGELFF
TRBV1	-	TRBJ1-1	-	TGCACCAGCAGCCTCGGGGACACTACGAACACTGAAGCTTTCTTT	CTSSLGDTTNTEAFF
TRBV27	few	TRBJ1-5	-	TGTGCCAGCAAACCAACCTTACTTTATCAGCCCCAGCATTTT	CASKPTLLYQPQHF
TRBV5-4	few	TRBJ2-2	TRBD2	TGTGCCAGCAGTCCCTCTAGCGGGGGGAACACCGGGGAGCTGTTTTTT	CASSPSSGGNTGELFF
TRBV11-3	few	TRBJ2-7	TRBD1	TGTGCCAGCAGCCCCGGGACAGGCGGTCCCTACGAGCAGTACTTC	CASSPGTGGPYEQYF
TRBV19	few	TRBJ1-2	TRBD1	TGTGCCAGTAGTATTAGGGACAGGGGTGACTATGGCTACACCTTC	CASSIRDRGDYGYTF
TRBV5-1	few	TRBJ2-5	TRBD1	TGCGCCAGCAGCTCGAATGCAGGGGGCGCGGAGACCCAGTACTTC	CASSSNAGGAETQYF
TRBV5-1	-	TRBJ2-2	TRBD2	TGCGCCAGCAGCACACTAGCGAGGAGCACCGGGGAGCTGTTTTTT	CASSTLARSTGELFF
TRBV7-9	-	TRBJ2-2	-	TGTGCCAGCACCCTCGGGACCGGGGAGCTGTTTTTT	CASTLGTGELFF
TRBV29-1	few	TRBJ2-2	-	TGCAGCGTCCTCCAGTTAACAGGGGAGGCCTATTTT	CSVLQLTGEAYF
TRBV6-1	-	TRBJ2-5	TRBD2	TGTGCCAGCAGTAAAGCATGGACTAGCGGGGGGCTAGTGGAGACCCAGTACTTC	CASSKAWTSGGLVETQYF
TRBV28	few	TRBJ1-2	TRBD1	TGTGCCAGCAGGATAGGGGGCCCGGAGCTTGGCTACACCTTC	CASRIGGPELGYTF
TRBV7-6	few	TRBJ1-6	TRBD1	TGTGCCAGCAGCCCCCGTCGGGACAGGGGTTCACCCCTCCACTTT	CASSPRRDRGSPLHF
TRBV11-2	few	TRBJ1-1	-	TGTGCCAGCAGCTTACCTACAGGAAGCACTGAAGCTTTCTTT	CASSLPTGSTEAFF
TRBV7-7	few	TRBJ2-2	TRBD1	TGTGCCAGCAGCCAAGGGACAGTTGGGACCGGGGAGCTGTTTTTT	CASSQGTVGTGELFF
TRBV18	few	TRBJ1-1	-	TGTGCCAGCTCACCAGGGGGGGGAGAGTTTTCTGAAGCTTTCTTT	CASSPGGGEFSEAFF
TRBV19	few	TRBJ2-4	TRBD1	TGTGCCAGTAGTCTGACCCCGGGACAGCGGCGTTACGCCAAAAACATTCAGTACTTC	CASSLTPGQRRYAKNIQYF
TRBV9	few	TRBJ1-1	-	TGTGCCAGCAGCCCCCGAGTCATGAACACTGAAGCTTTCTTT	CASSPRVMNTEAFF
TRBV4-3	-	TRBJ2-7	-	TGCGCCAGCAGCCAAGAGGGCAGGGGTAGCTACGAGCAGTACTTC	CASSQEGRGSYEQYF
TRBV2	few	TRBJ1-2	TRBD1	TGTGCCAGCAGTGAGCCCGGGACAGCTGTCAGTGGCTACACCTTC	CASSEPGTAVSGYTF
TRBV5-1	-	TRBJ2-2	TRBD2	TGCGCCAGCAGCTTTCAGTGGCGGGGGGGCGCCACCGGGGAGCTGTTTTTT	CASSFQWRGGATGELFF
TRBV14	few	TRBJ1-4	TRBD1	TGTGCCAGCAGCCCCAGGGGGCGGGAAAAACTGTTTTTT	CASSPRGREKLFF
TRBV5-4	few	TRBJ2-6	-	TGTGCCAGCAGCGCGCGGTTGACTGGGGCCAACGTCCTGACTTTC	CASSARLTGANVLTF
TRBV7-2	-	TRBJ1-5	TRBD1	TGTGCCAGCAGCCCGGCAGGGGGCTTGTTAGAGCCCCAGCATTTT	CASSPAGGLLEPQHF
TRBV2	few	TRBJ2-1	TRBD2	TGTGCCAGCAGATCCGCAGGCGGGGGGGCAGTTAGGAATGAGCAGTTCTTC	CASRSAGGGAVRNEQFF
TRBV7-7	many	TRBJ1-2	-	TGTGCTAGCAGCTTAGCCCGGGAGGGCTACACCTTC	CASSLAREGYTF
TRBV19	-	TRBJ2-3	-	TGTGCCAGTAGTATACTCGGGAGCGCAGATACGCAGTATTTT	CASSILGSADTQYF
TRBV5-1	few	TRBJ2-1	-	TGCGCCAGCAGCCCAGGGGATGAGCAGTTCTTC	CASSPGDEQFF
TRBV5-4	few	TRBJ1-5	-	TGTGCCAGCAGCTCCGGGGGGATTAATCAGCCCCAGCATTTT	CASSSGGINQPQHF
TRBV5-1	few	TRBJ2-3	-	TGCGCCAGCAGCGCGCGACAGTCTAGCACAGATACGCAGTATTTT	CASSARQSSTDTQYF
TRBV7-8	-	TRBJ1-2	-	TGTGCCAGCAGCTTAGGCAGGGGAAATGGCTACACCTTC	CASSLGRGNGYTF
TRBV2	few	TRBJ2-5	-	TGTGCCAGCGCTGTAGACAGGCAACAAGAGACCCAGTACTTC	CASAVDRQQETQYF
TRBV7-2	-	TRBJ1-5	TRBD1	TGTGCCAGCAGCTTAGGGACAGGGGGGGGATATCAGCCCCAGCATTTT	CASSLGTGGGYQPQHF
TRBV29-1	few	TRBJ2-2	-	TGCAGCGTTCCCGACTTGAACACCGGGGAGCTGTTTTTT	CSVPDLNTGELFF
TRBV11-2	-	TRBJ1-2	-	TGTGCCAGCAGCCACGACAGGAGCTATGGCTACACCTTC	CASSHDRSYGYTF
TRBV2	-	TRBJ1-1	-	TGTGCCAGCAGTAGCACAGGGATCACGACTGAAGCTTTCTTT	CASSSTGITTEAFF
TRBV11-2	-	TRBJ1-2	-	TGTGCCAGCAGCTTAGATACCAACTCTAACTATGGCTACACCTTC	CASSLDTNSNYGYTF
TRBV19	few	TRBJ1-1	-	TGTGCCAGTAGGCGGGGTGCGGCTGGAGCTTTCTTT	CASRRGAAGAFF
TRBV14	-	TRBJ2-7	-	TGTACCAGCAGCCAAGAATTGACGGGAATTGGGGAGCAGTACTTC	CTSSQELTGIGEQYF